Presented here are 8 T cell receptor beta chains from one specimen sequenced in a study of T-cell memory formation after mild COVID-19. TCRdb analysed the 5' RACE reads with MiXCR anew, one entry per CDR3 protein. The sample lists some 120,000 distinct CDR3 sequences; roughly 15% were seen once. Sequenced: PBMCs or a T cell subset sorted from them (not recorded which). These receptors were obtained from an adult woman who had mild COVID-19 (a few samples of this study predate the infection). Cell type and time point are not known.

The CDR3 here is CATQHFRGETQYF. In nucleotides, the CDR3 is TGTGCCACCCAACACTTCCGAGGAGAGACCCAGTACTTC. The J gene is TRBJ2-5, the V gene TRBV24-1; D uncertain. Germline V gives CDR1 KGHDR, CDR2 SFDVKD. CDR3 length equals 13 residues. V was shortened by 9 bases and J by 4 bases, with 14 bases between the two germline ends.

This clonotype has just a few counts. The CDR3, as DNA: TGCGCCAGCCGTCCGCCGGACAGCTCCTACGAGCAGTACTTC. This encodes CASRPPDSSYEQYF. The V call is TRBV5-1, the J call TRBJ2-7, with a weak D call TRBD1 (6 bases). V shed 7 bases and J shed 0 bases, with 14 bases lying between them. Germline V gives CDR1 SGHRS, CDR2 YFSETQ. CDR3 length: 14 amino acids.

A few counts support this clonotype. The genes are TRBV3-1 and TRBJ2-1; D is perhaps TRBD1 (7 bases). The CDR3 totals 12 residues. Germline values: CDR1 LGHDT, CDR2 YNNKEL (reference sequence). Trimming removed 5 bases from V and 10 bases from J, with 12 bases in between. This CDR3 is CASSSPGGEQFF. The DNA for the CDR3 is TGTGCCAGCAGCTCTCCAGGGGGGGAGCAGTTCTTC.

In this sample, this clonotype turned up a few times. The V gene is TRBV20-1, the J gene TRBJ1-5; D not certain. The length of the CDR3 is 13 residues. The germline V and J ends were trimmed by 1 base and 6 bases, with 10 bases remaining between them. Germline CDR1 is DFQATT and CDR2 is SNEGSKA (reference sequence). This CDR3 reads CSARGPLPQPQHF. The DNA of the CDR3 is TGCAGTGCTAGAGGACCGCTACCTCAGCCCCAGCATTTT.

This chain joins TRBV10-3 and TRBJ2-7, with a weak D call TRBD2 (6 bases). The germline V gene has CDR1 ENHRY and CDR2 SYGVKD. CDR3 length: 13 amino acids. Trimming removed 7 bases from V and 0 bases from J, with 10 bases in between. The CDR3 is CAIMEGHSYEQYF. DNA of the CDR3: TGTGCCATCATGGAGGGGCACTCCTACGAGCAGTACTTC.

Details on this clonotype: With a much larger clone just one base away, this may be a read error. The V call is TRBV5-6, the J call TRBJ2-7; 8 bases line up with TRBD2. CDR1 and CDR2 (germline): SGHDT, YYEEEE. J was trimmed by 3 bases and V by 0 bases; bases with no gene match: 2. CDR3 length: 14 residues. The CDR3 bases are TGTGCCAGCAGCTTGGCGGGACTAGGCTACGAGCAGTACTTC. It specifies CASSLAGLGYEQYF.

The chain has TRBV24-1 and TRBJ1-2, with no clear D. Trimming left V 5 bases short and J 4 bases short, with 13 bases between. The CDR3 covers 14 residues. CDR1 is KGHDR, CDR2 SFDVKD, per germline. The chain's CDR3 is CATSGPWRSYGYTF. The CDR3 DNA reads TGTGCCACCAGTGGTCCGTGGCGCAGCTATGGCTACACCTTC.

This clonotype was counted only a few times. Sequence at one end of the junction differs from germline and may be a read error. CDR3 in DNA: TGCGCCAGCAGCTTGGTAGTCTCCAACGAGCAGTACTTC. This encodes CASSLVVSNEQYF. The chain has TRBV5-1 and TRBJ2-7; D not resolved. CDR1 and CDR2 (germline): SGHRS, YFSETQ. The CDR3 sequence is 13 residues long.